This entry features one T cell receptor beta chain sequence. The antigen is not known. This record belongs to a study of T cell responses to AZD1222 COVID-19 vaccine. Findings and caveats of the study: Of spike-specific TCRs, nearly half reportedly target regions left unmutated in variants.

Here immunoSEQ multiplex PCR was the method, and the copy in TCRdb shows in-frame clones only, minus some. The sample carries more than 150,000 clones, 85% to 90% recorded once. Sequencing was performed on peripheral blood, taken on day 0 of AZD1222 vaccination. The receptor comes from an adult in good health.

CDR3 nucleotides: TGTGCCAGCAGCGGCACGAGGACGGGGGGCTACACCTTC. Translated: CASSGTRTGGYTF. The rearrangement joins TRBV7-2 to TRBJ1-2; D is ambiguous. Germline V gene sequence: CDR1 SGHTA, CDR2 FQGNSA. The CDR3 extends over 13 amino acids. V lost 5 bases and J 8 bases, leaving 15 bases between the germline ends.